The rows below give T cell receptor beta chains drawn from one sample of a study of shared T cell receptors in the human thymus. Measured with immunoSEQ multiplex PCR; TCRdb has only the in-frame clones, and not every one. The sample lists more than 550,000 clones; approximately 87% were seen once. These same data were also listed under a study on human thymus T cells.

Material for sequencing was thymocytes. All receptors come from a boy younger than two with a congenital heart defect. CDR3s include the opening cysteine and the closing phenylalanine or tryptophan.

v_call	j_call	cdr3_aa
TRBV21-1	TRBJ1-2	CASEAGYGYTF
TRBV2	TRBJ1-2	CASSEGLGIGYTF
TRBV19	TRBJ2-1	CASSIATSGANEQFF
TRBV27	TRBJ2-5	CASSLSGYRGETQYF
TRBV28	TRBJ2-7	CASSPSGTGSYEQYF
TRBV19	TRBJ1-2	CASTPTGDGYTF
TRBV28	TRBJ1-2	CASSLRQGIHGYTF
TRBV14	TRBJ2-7	CASSHRLAGDEQYF
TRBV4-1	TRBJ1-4	CASSLGTGGAEGNEKLFF
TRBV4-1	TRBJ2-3	CASSPRLGGALDTQYF
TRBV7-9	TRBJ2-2	CASSFGNPDRGTGELFF
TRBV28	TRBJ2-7	CASSLAHPHRDRSYEQYF
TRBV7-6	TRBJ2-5	CASSLAGQGRETQYF
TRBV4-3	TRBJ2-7	CASSQGLTGGTYEQYF
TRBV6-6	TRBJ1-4	CASSERQAANEKLFF
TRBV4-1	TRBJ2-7	CASSPLLAGGYEQYF
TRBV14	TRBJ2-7	CASSQVFLAGDTSYEQYF